The 5 T cell receptor beta chains below come from one sample, sequenced in a study of cytomegalovirus exposure and HLA in healthy donors. Amplification used 60 Vbeta primers and 13 Jbeta primers. Profiled with immunoSEQ multiplex PCR; TCRdb holds only in-frame clones, not every one. The sample consists of approximately 170,000 clones, just under 80% of them appearing once. The specimen sequenced was PBMCs. All receptors derive from a woman aged 35 to 49 in good health and CMV-seropositive.

The chain couples TRBV6-1 to TRBJ2-3; possibly TRBD1 for D (5 bases). Trimming removed 6 bases from V and 1 base from J, with 8 bases in between. CDR3 length equals 13 residues. Looked up from germline, CDR1 is MNHNS and CDR2 is SASEGT. DNA of the CDR3: TGTGCCAGCAGACCGACAGGCACAGATACGCAGTATTTT. It is translated as CASRPTGTDTQYF.

V gene TRBV7-3 combines with J gene TRBJ2-2; unclear D gene. CDR1 and CDR2 (germline): SGHTA, FQGTGA. V was shortened by 5 bases and J by 5 bases, with 6 bases between the two germline ends. This CDR3 is 12 amino acids long. CDR3 bases: TGTGCCAGCAGCCCCGGGACCGGGGAGCTGTTTTTT. It specifies CASSPGTGELFF.

This chain links TRBV4-2 with TRBJ1-1; possible D gene TRBD1, 6 bases. Germline values: CDR1 LGHNA, CDR2 YNFKEQ. Deletions cut 4 bases from V and 3 bases from J, with 12 bases between. This CDR3 region has 14 residues. CDR3 in amino acids: CASSPLHRDTEAFF. The CDR3 nucleotides read TGTGCCAGCAGCCCATTACACAGGGACACTGAAGCTTTCTTT.

In its sample, this clone was seen a few times. The V call is TRBV4-1, the J call TRBJ2-1, with D maybe TRBD2 (6 bases). The CDR3 has 18 amino acids. Germline CDR1 MGHRA, CDR2 YSYEKL. V shed 3 bases and J shed 4 bases, with 22 bases lying between them. The CDR3 sequence is CASSQAEDWGGAYNEQFF. DNA of the CDR3: TGCGCCAGCAGCCAGGCGGAGGACTGGGGCGGGGCATACAATGAGCAGTTCTTC.

The rearrangement joins TRBV28 to TRBJ1-1, with D perhaps matching TRBD1 (6 bases). Trimming pared 7 bases from V and 4 bases from J, leaving 19 bases between. The germline V gene encodes CDR1 MDHEN and CDR2 SYDVKM. The CDR3 is 15 residues long. CDR3: CASMKLAGETTEAFF. The CDR3 bases are TGTGCCAGCATGAAGCTGGCAGGGGAGACCACTGAAGCTTTCTTT.